The source of this T cell receptor beta chain is a study of blood T cells in healthy people across ages. General study points: Naive T cell percentage showed a strong correlation with TCR beta diversity.

Trimming took 4 bases from V and 5 from J, leaving 4 bases between them. The CDR3 loop spans 11 amino acids. CDR1 is ENHRY, CDR2 SYGVKD, per germline. Next came a second PCR, run for about 7 to 12 cycles, which used a sample-barcoded 5' primer along with a J-beta primer mix. TCRdb passed the 5' RACE reads through MiXCR, listing each CDR3 protein once. Among some 900,000 distinct CDR3 sequences listed, roughly 43% were seen once. In the case of this clonotype: Its antigen is unidentified.

This clonotype was obtained from a man aged 25 to 40 in good health. The chain employs TRBV10-3 and TRBJ2-3, with D unclear. Sequenced input: blood. CDR3 nucleotide sequence: TGTGCCATCAGTGGGGAAGATACGCAGTATTTT. Amino acid sequence: CAISGEDTQYF.